This T cell receptor beta chain was documented in a study of Ad26.COV2.S vaccination and SARS-CoV-2 variants. Study at large: The study gave Ad26.COV2.S intramuscularly, once or twice 56 days apart.

Sequencing used immunoSEQ multiplex PCR; TCRdb keeps in-frame clones, though not all of them. The table has about 480,000 clones, about 83% seen once. V gave up 5 bases and J gave up 8 bases, with 15 bases separating them. This CDR3 spans 13 amino acids. Germline V gives CDR1 SGHDN, CDR2 FVKESK. The treatment denotes: some 20 received Ad26.COV2.S at low or high dose, single or two shots; 5 received placebo; per-sample allocation not given. Material that was analyzed had been drawn on day 63 after the first vaccine or placebo injection. An adult donor aged 18-55 years was enrolled in Boston. The source material was peripheral blood, sampled in a trial of Ad26.COV2.S vaccine versus placebo. The clonotype was recovered from a person aged 18 to 59 who received the Ad26.COV2.S COVID-19 vaccine or a placebo. The chain combines TRBV14 with TRBJ1-2, with D unclear. The CDR3 DNA reads as TGTGCCAGCAGCGTAGTCCTCGGAGAGGGCTACACCTTC. Its translation is CASSVVLGEGYTF.